This T cell receptor (beta chain) came from a study of cytomegalovirus exposure and HLA in healthy donors. The wider study: Earlier findings included roughly 100 million unique TCR beta sequences obtained from 150 million to 200 million T cells.

Vbeta (60) and Jbeta (13) primers were used in the PCR. Assay: immunoSEQ multiplex PCR; the TCRdb copy retains only in-frame clones and omits some. The sample has approximately 100,000 clones, about two thirds seen once. There are a few counts of this clone. Its target is not known. The study, taken as a whole, reports: At a 0.05 false discovery rate, a later analysis found some 18,000 TCR beta sequences to be associated with HLA alleles.

CDR1 MNHNS and CDR2 SASEGT come from the germline V gene. The V gene lost 1 base and the J gene lost 7 bases, with 7 bases spanning the gap. CDR3 length: 12 residues. The sequence came from a man aged 45-60 years in good health and CMV-seronegative. The gene calls are TRBV6-1 and TRBJ1-1; no clear D. The sequencing input was PBMCs. The CDR3, as DNA: TGTGCCAGCAGTGAAGTGGAGGTTGAAGCTTTCTTT. Its protein product is CASSEVEVEAFF.